The TCR beta chain under discussion was sequenced for a study of T cell responses to AZD1222 COVID-19 vaccine. Sequencing used immunoSEQ multiplex PCR; TCRdb keeps in-frame clones, though not all of them. The sample contains roughly 200,000 clones, roughly 94% of which appear only once. Regarding the study as a whole: When two AZD1222 doses had been given, Spike-specific TCR breadth and depth rose. Repertoire samples came only from after the peak T cell response. The span of vaccine-associated CD4 TCRs extended across spike, with dominance at 160-218 and 743-854.

As to this clone: Antigen unknown.

The CDR3 is made up of 12 amino acids. The germline gives CDR1 DFQATT, CDR2 SNEGSKA (reference sequence). The V gene lost 3 bases and the J gene lost 2 bases, with 7 bases spanning the gap. The clonotype originates from an adult who received the MenACWY meningococcal vaccine as a control. Sequenced here: peripheral blood, sampled 28 days after the second dose of the MenACWY control vaccine. The rearrangement links TRBV20-1 to TRBJ1-2; D is uncertain. The CDR3 protein is CSASGANYGYTF. Written as DNA, the CDR3 is TGCAGTGCTAGTGGTGCAAACTATGGCTACACCTTC.